This is a list of T cell receptor beta chains from one sample in a study of blood T cell repertoires in COVID-19. Method: immunoSEQ multiplex PCR; TCRdb's copy keeps in-frame clones and lacks some. Here the sample spans 55,000 to 80,000 clones, around 83% being singletons. The sample was peripheral blood. All receptors come from a man aged 45-65 years with active COVID-19. The CDR3 runs from the conserved cysteine through the conserved F or W. A D gene is named only where the DNA matches it firmly. Clone sizes are given selectively: once, few, many, or a class where the clone is expanded.

CASSETGGYATNEKLFF	TGTGCCAGCAGCGAGACAGGGGGCTATGCAACTAATGAAAAACTGTTTTTT	few	TRBV13	TRBD1	TRBJ1-4
CASSQDEGGGYGYTF	TGTGCCAGCAGCCAAGATGAAGGAGGTGGCTATGGCTACACCTTC	.	TRBV3-1/TRBV3-2	.	TRBJ1-2
CASSLATSTYGYTF	TGTGCCAGCAGCTTAGCCACATCGACTTATGGCTACACCTTC	.	TRBV7-2	.	TRBJ1-2
CASSMAGSYEQYF	TGTGCCAGCAGTATGGCGGGGTCCTACGAGCAGTACTTC	.	TRBV12-3/TRBV12-4	.	TRBJ2-7
CASSLPGQGKEKLFF	TGTGCCAGCAGTCTGCCGGGACAGGGGAAAGAAAAACTGTTTTTT	.	TRBV28	TRBD1	TRBJ1-4
CASSSTEGGTGHNEQFF	TGTGCCAGCAGTTCGACGGAGGGCGGGACCGGACACAATGAGCAGTTCTTC	.	TRBV6-2/TRBV6-3	.	TRBJ2-1
CASSSLLQGKQFF	TGTGCCAGCAGCTCGCTTCTACAGGGCAAGCAGTTCTTC	.	TRBV7-8	.	TRBJ2-1
CASSQDRAGGDSGANVLTF	TGTGCCAGCAGCCAAGATCGGGCAGGGGGTGACTCTGGGGCCAACGTCCTGACTTTC	.	TRBV4-2	TRBD1	TRBJ2-6
CASSPWTGGLNGYTF	TGTGCCAGCAGTCCCTGGACAGGGGGCCTCAATGGCTACACCTTC	.	TRBV27	TRBD1	TRBJ1-2
CASNPFSGGLYEQYF	TGTGCCAGCAACCCCTTTTCAGGGGGCTTGTACGAGCAGTACTTC	.	TRBV6-5	TRBD1	TRBJ2-7
CAISEVVAGETQYF	TGTGCCATCAGTGAGGTGGTAGCGGGCGAGACCCAGTACTTC	.	TRBV10-3	TRBD2	TRBJ2-5
CASSIPGTITDTQYF	TGTGCCAGTAGTATACCTGGGACTATCACAGATACGCAGTATTTT	.	TRBV19	TRBD2	TRBJ2-3